The count of the clone carrying this T cell receptor beta chain is one. The data were taken from a study of control samples from healthy donors and cancer patients. The protocol was immunoSEQ multiplex PCR, while the TCRdb copy is restricted to in-frame clones and leaves out a portion. The table has about 180,000 clones, just over 90% seen once; the top ten hold just over 1.4%. The V end lost 0 bases, the J end lost 4 bases, and 19 bases lay between the germline ends. In germline, CDR1 is LGHNA, CDR2 YNFKEQ. The CDR3 is 18 residues long. The sequence derives from a man aged 30-40 years in good health. Sequences were obtained from blood. The gene calls are TRBV4-2 and TRBJ1-5, with a tentative D call TRBD1 (6 bases). CDR3 bases: TGTGCCAGCAGCCAAGATGGTAGGGGGGCCGATCTTAATCAGCCCCAGCATTTT. The encoded protein is CASSQDGRGADLNQPQHF.